This TCR beta chain derives from a study of blood T cell repertoires in COVID-19 (dated by TCRdb to about 2020). For the wider study: The collaborator samples originated in the United States, Italy and Spain and spanned the acute and convalescent phases of COVID-19. A freely available public database, intended as a resource for researchers studying the immune response to SARS-CoV-2, is where the repertoires were released. Samples were obtained from the ongoing ImmuneRACE study (first 160 participants) and from over 1,000 subjects provided by 6 global collaborators. A de-identified subject ID, COVID-19 status, age in years and sex were almost always included in the sample metadata. The material from the prospective study consisted of cDNA or gDNA derived from T cells, B-cell-depleted T cells, or PBMCs. The dataset comprised deeply sampled blood TCRbeta repertoires from subjects exposed to, actively infected with, or recovered from COVID-19. HLA class I and class II types, where available, came from metadata supplied by the sample provider rather than from assay-based typing. Overall study outcomes, separate from this receptor: The quantity of clinical and demographic metadata differed by source and by participant and was supplied without curation.

TCRbeta CDR3 regions were amplified from genomic DNA by means of the immunoSEQ Assay, a bias-controlled multiplex PCR. The authors processed their data as follows. Nucleated cell counts per sample were estimated from amplification of reference gene primers within the assay. To quantify the absolute abundance of each unique TCRbeta CDR3 rearrangement, sequence reads were collapsed and filtered. Productive Simpson clonality was computed per sample as the square root of Simpson's diversity index over productive rearrangements. The source is immuneACCESS, and TCRdb retained only in-frame sequences with V and J called. Part of the clones is not carried over; for the studies checked, unresolved V genes explain less than half of this, and the remainder is unexplained. V and J calls plus clone size are reproduced from that table; the DNA served to infer D and trimming. This sample has about 250,000 clones in its table, and around 88% of those were observed once. The top ten clones comprise 5.5% to 6.5% of the sample.

Via the germline V gene (reference sequence), CDR1 is WNHNN and CDR2 SYGVQD. The cysteine opens and the phenylalanine closes a CDR3 of 19 amino acids. The CDR3 DNA has 57 bases and is translated from base 1. V lost 4 bases and J lost 5 bases, and the count of bases not matched to a germline gene is 21. A remark on this clone: The antigen it recognizes is unknown. There are no base qualities to consult, and no much larger clone falls within one base.

One collaborating source in Seattle enrolled patients during active infection and followed them longitudinally through the course of disease. The collaborating institutions used their own protocols to collect whole blood in K2EDTA tubes. For TCRbeta analysis, collaborators shipped samples as frozen whole blood, isolated PBMCs, or DNA extracted from either of those sample types. The receptor was isolated from a woman older than 75 with COVID-19, enrolled during active disease. Specimen: peripheral blood. The chain is encoded by TRBV10-1 joined to TRBJ2-7; the central 9 bases match TRBD1. Here is the DNA: TGCGCCAGCAGTGCCCTCCGCGCCAGACAGGGGGTAGGAGTCGACGAGCAGTACTTC. This encodes CASSALRARQGVGVDEQYF.